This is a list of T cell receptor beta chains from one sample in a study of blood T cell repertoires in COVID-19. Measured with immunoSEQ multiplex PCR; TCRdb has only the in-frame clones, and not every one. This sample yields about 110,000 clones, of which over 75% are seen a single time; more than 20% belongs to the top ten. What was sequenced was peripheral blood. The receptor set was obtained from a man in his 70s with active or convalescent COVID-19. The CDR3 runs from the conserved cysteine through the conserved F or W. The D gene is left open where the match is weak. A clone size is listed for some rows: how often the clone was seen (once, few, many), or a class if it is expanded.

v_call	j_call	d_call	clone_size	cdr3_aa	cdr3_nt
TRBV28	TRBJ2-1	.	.	CASRESIQSNEQFF	TGTGCCAGCAGGGAGTCCATTCAAAGCAATGAGCAGTTCTTC
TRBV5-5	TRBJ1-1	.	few	CASSAGLMNTEAFF	TGTGCCAGCAGCGCGGGGCTCATGAACACTGAAGCTTTCTTT
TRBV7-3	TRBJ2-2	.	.	CASSLTWGVTGELFF	TGTGCCAGCAGCTTAACCTGGGGGGTCACCGGGGAGCTGTTTTTT
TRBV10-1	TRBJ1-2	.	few	CASSKDNNYGYTF	TGCGCCAGCAGTAAGGACAATAACTATGGCTACACCTTC
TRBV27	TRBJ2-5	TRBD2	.	CASSFLAGETQYF	TGTGCCAGCAGTTTCCTAGCGGGAGAGACCCAGTACTTC
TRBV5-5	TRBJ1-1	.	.	CASSLLSRVEAFF	TGTGCCAGCAGCTTGCTCTCCAGGGTAGAAGCTTTCTTT
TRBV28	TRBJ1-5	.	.	CASSLGSYQPQHF	TGTGCCAGCAGTTTGGGCTCCTATCAGCCCCAGCATTTT
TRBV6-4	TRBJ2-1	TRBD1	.	CASSVGQGHSYNEQFF	TGTGCCAGCAGTGTGGGACAGGGCCACTCCTACAATGAGCAGTTCTTC
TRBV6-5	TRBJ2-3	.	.	CASSYSFPSTDTQYF	TGTGCCAGCAGTTACTCGTTTCCCTCCACAGATACGCAGTATTTT
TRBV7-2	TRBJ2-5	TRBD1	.	CASSFRQGQETQYF	TGTGCCAGCAGCTTCAGACAGGGGCAAGAGACCCAGTACTTC
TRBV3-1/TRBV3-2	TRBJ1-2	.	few	CASSQVQNYGYTF	TGTGCCAGCAGCCAAGTACAGAACTATGGCTACACCTTC
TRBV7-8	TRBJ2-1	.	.	CASSLGAANEQFF	TGTGCCAGCAGCTTAGGGGCCGCAAATGAGCAGTTCTTC
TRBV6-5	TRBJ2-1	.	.	CASSYLVSSYNEQFF	TGTGCCAGCAGTTACTTGGTCAGCTCCTACAATGAGCAGTTCTTC
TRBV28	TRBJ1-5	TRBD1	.	CASSPGTGGYQPQHF	TGTGCCAGCAGTCCCGGGACAGGGGGGTATCAGCCCCAGCATTTT
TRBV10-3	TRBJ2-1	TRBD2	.	CAISDGLVGSNEQFF	TGTGCCATCAGTGACGGACTAGTGGGTTCTAATGAGCAGTTCTTC
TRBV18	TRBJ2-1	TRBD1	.	CASSPPSTGGIYEQFF	TGTGCCAGCTCACCACCGAGCACAGGGGGCATCTATGAGCAGTTCTTC
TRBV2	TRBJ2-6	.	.	CASRGSGANVLTF	TGTGCCTCTCGGGGCTCTGGGGCCAACGTCCTGACTTTC
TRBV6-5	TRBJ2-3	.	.	CASSQTGRSTDTQYF	TGTGCCAGCAGCCAGACGGGAAGGAGCACAGATACGCAGTATTTT
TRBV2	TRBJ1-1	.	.	CASRPRGGDTEAFF	TGTGCCAGCAGGCCAAGGGGGGGGGACACTGAAGCTTTCTTT
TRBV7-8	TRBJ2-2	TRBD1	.	CASSSKGTGDLLNTGELFF	TGTGCCAGCAGCTCCAAGGGGACAGGGGATTTGCTGAACACCGGGGAGCTGTTTTTT
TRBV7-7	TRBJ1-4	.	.	CASSLRYGEKLFF	TGTGCTAGCAGCTTGCGATACGGGGAAAAACTGTTTTTT
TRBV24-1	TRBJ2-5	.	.	CATSDFSLGRETQYF	TGTGCCACCAGTGATTTTTCACTAGGGCGGGAGACCCAGTACTTC
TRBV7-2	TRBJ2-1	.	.	CASSSGLLYNEQFF	TGTGCCAGCAGCTCGGGACTCCTCTACAATGAGCAGTTCTTC
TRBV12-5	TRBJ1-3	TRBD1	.	CASGPDRVSGNTIYF	TGTGCTAGTGGACCGGACAGGGTATCTGGAAACACCATATATTTT
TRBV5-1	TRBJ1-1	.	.	CASSLTGRNTEAFF	TGCGCCAGCAGCTTGACAGGGAGGAACACTGAAGCTTTCTTT
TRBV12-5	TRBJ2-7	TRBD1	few	CASGLVGQGEQYF	TGTGCTAGTGGTTTGGTGGGACAGGGGGAGCAGTACTTC
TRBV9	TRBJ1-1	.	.	CASSVTVQNTEAFF	TGTGCCAGCAGCGTGACAGTCCAAAACACTGAAGCTTTCTTT
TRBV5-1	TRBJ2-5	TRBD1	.	CASSSQGARETQYF	TGCGCCAGCAGCTCACAGGGGGCCAGGGAGACCCAGTACTTC
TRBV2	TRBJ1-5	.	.	CASSANSGWDQPQHF	TGTGCCAGCAGTGCTAACAGCGGGTGGGATCAGCCCCAGCATTTT
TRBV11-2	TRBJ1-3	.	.	CASSPGVGGNTIYF	TGTGCCAGCAGCCCGGGGGTAGGAGGAAACACCATATATTTT
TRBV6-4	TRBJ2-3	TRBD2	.	CASSDSSAGGRDTQYF	TGTGCCAGCAGTGACTCGAGCGCGGGGGGGCGCGATACGCAGTATTTT
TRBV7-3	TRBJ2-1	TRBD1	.	CASSLAAGTGSYNEQFF	TGTGCCAGCAGCTTGGCGGCGGGGACAGGGAGCTACAATGAGCAGTTCTTC
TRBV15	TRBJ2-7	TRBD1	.	CATSRVLQGARNEQYF	TGTGCCACCAGCAGAGTACTACAGGGGGCGAGGAACGAGCAGTACTTC
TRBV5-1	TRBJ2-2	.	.	CASSLGFLQGNTGELFF	TGCGCCAGCAGCTTGGGGTTTTTACAGGGAAACACCGGGGAGCTGTTTTTT
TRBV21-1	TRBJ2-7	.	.	CASSFQEGGGDEQYF	TGTGCCAGCAGCTTCCAAGAAGGAGGAGGGGACGAGCAGTACTTC
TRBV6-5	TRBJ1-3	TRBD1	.	CASRTDRGPGNTIYF	TGTGCCAGCAGAACAGACAGGGGGCCTGGAAACACCATATATTTT
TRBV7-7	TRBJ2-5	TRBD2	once	CASSPRGGLGETQYF	TGTGCCAGCAGCCCTCGGGGGGGGCTCGGGGAGACCCAGTACTTC
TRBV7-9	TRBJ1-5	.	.	CASSSGQNSNQPQHF	TGTGCCAGCAGCTCCGGACAGAATAGCAATCAGCCCCAGCATTTT
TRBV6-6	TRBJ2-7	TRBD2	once	CASSQAGLASSYEQYF	TGTGCCAGCAGCCAAGCGGGACTAGCGAGTTCCTACGAGCAGTACTTC
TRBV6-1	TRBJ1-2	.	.	CASSEGTPHYGYTF	TGTGCCAGCAGTGAAGGGACACCCCACTATGGCTACACCTTC
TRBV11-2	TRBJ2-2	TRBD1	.	CASSLGQGRDTGELFF	TGTGCCAGCAGCTTAGGACAGGGTAGAGACACCGGGGAGCTGTTTTTT
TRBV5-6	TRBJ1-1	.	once	CASSLADGNTEAFF	TGTGCCAGCAGCCTAGCTGACGGGAACACTGAAGCTTTCTTT
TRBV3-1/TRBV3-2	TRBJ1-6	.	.	CASSTRQANSPLHF	TGTGCCAGCAGCACCCGACAGGCAAATTCACCCCTCCACTTT
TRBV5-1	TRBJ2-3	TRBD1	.	CASSKIYSGTGSDTQYF	TGCGCCAGCAGTAAGATATACTCCGGGACAGGGTCAGATACGCAGTATTTT
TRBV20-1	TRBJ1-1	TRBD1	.	CSARDRGEAFF	TGCAGTGCTAGGGACAGGGGTGAAGCTTTCTTT
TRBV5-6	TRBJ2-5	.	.	CASSLTGRGYAETQYF	TGTGCCAGCAGCTTGACAGGGAGGGGGTACGCTGAGACCCAGTACTTC
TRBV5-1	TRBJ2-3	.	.	CASSLAGVSDTQYF	TGCGCCAGCAGCTTGGCGGGGGTTTCAGATACGCAGTATTTT
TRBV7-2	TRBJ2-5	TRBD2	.	CASSLRPSGGAETQYF	TGTGCCAGCAGCCTCCGTCCTAGCGGGGGGGCGGAGACCCAGTACTTC
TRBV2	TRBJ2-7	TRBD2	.	CASSGQGTNSEQYF	TGTGCCAGCAGTGGACAAGGGACTAACAGCGAGCAGTACTTC
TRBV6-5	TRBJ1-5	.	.	CASSTDRNLNQPQHF	TGTGCCAGCAGTACCGACAGAAACCTCAATCAGCCCCAGCATTTT
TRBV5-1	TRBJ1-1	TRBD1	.	CASSAGTANTEAFF	TGCGCCAGCAGCGCCGGGACAGCAAACACTGAAGCTTTCTTT
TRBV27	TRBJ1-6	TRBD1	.	CASSLYRGRDSPLHF	TGTGCCAGCAGTTTGTACAGGGGTAGGGATTCACCCCTCCACTTT